The clone carrying this TCR beta chain occurred many times. The sample is drawn from a study of T cells in Graves' hyperthyroidism and ophthalmopathy. The V gene lost 3 bases and the J gene lost 4 bases, with 10 bases spanning the gap. Germline values: CDR1 DFQATT, CDR2 SNEGSKA (reference sequence). The CDR3 has 13 amino acids. Researchers took RNA transcripts and amplified the TCR beta CDR3 regions from them. The primer set for the first-round RT-PCR of the TCR CDR3 was HTBI. Via MiXCR, TCRdb re-called the multiplex PCR reads, giving one row per CDR3 protein. The sample has about 560,000 distinct CDR3 sequences; approximately 15% are singletons. Absence of ophthalmopathy progression within 18 months defined stable Graves' hyperthyroidism.

The TCR comes from a woman under 30 with Graves' hyperthyroidism. The sample comprised blood. V usage is TRBV20-1 and J usage is TRBJ1-5; D is ambiguous. The CDR3 DNA reads as TGCAGTGCTAGGTTCGACATTAATCAGCCCCAGCATTTT. It encodes CSARFDINQPQHF.